These 32 T cell receptor beta chains were sequenced from one sample in a study of T cells after yellow fever vaccination. MiXCR, run by TCRdb on the 5' RACE reads, gives a single entry per CDR3 protein. The table includes around 610,000 distinct CDR3 sequences, around an eighth detected once. The material sequenced was PBMCs, taken on the day of the yellow fever booster vaccination. These receptors were taken from a man aged 25 to 45 who received the YFV17D yellow fever vaccine.

The rearrangement links TRBV12-3 or TRBV12-4 to TRBJ2-7, with TRBD1 identical over 8 bases. V lost 5 bases and J lost 0; bases outside the gene matches: 9. The CDR3 totals 16 residues. CDR3 bases: TGTGCCAGCAGTCACGGACAGGGCAGGCCCTCCTACGAGCAGTACTTC. This translates into CASSHGQGRPSYEQYF.

Ten or more counts support this clonotype. V usage is TRBV5-4 and J usage is TRBJ1-3; 8 positions match TRBD1. This CDR3 has 15 amino acids. Germline loops: CDR1 SGHNT, CDR2 YYREEE (reference sequence). V was clipped by 4 bases and J by 3 bases; unmatched bases: 6. The CDR3 nucleotides read TGTGCCAGCAGCCGAACAGGGGGAAGTGGAAACACCATATATTTT. This gives the protein CASSRTGGSGNTIYF.

This clonotype was observed a handful of times. The chain has TRBV19 and TRBJ1-5; 10 positions agree with TRBD1. CDR3 length: 15 residues. Germline V gene sequence: CDR1 LNHDA, CDR2 SQIVND (reference sequence). With V trimmed by 8 bases and J by 6 bases, 10 bases remained unmatched. The CDR3 spells CASSLGQGVSQPQHF. CDR3 in DNA: TGTGCCAGTTCGCTCGGACAGGGGGTTAGTCAGCCCCAGCATTTT.

The V call is TRBV9, the J call TRBJ2-7; 9 bases are a match to TRBD1. The CDR3 is made up of 14 amino acids. The germline CDR1 and CDR2 sequences are SGDLS and YYNGEE. With 4 bases clipped from V and 5 bases from J, the junction kept 7 bases outside the gene matches. In DNA, the CDR3 is TGTGCCAGCAGCAGGCGGTGGACAGGGGACGAGCAGTACTTC. Translation: CASSRRWTGDEQYF. The full variable domain, its missing parts supplied by reference TRBV9 and TRBJ2-7, is DSGVTQTPKHLITATGQRVTLRCSPRSGDLSVYWYQQSLDQGLQFLIQYYNGEERAKGNILERFSAQQFPDLHSELNLSSLELGDSALYFCASSRRWTGDEQYFGPGTRLTVT.

The V call is TRBV5-1, the J call TRBJ2-5; perhaps TRBD2 as D (6 bases). This CDR3 is 14 amino acids long. V lost 5 bases and J lost 5, with 16 bases in between. Germline V lookup: CDR1 SGHRS, CDR2 YFSETQ. This CDR3 is CASRQTGASETQYF. CDR3 sequence (DNA): TGCGCCAGCAGGCAGACGGGAGCTTCCGAGACCCAGTACTTC.

This clonotype was seen more than once but under ten times. The chain combines TRBV7-9 with TRBJ1-4, with TRBD1 matching over 7 bases. V lost 1 base and J lost 7; bases outside the gene matches: 12. This CDR3 spans 17 amino acids. CDR1 SEHNR and CDR2 FQNEAQ come from the germline V gene (reference sequence). Written as DNA, the CDR3 is TGTGCCAGCAGCTTAGTGTTTGCGGGACAGTCTTTTGAAAAACTGTTTTTT. It yields the protein CASSLVFAGQSFEKLFF.

This clonotype was seen only a few times. The CDR3 nucleotides read TGTGCCAGCAGCCCCCACCGGCTAGCGGGAGACAGCTCCTACAATGAGCAGTTCTTC. This codes for CASSPHRLAGDSSYNEQFF. The chain recombines TRBV11-1 with TRBJ2-1, with TRBD2 matching 10 bases. The CDR3 has 19 amino acids. Germline lookup yields CDR1 SGHAT and CDR2 FQDESV (reference sequence). Trimming took 5 bases from V and 0 from J; bases not matched to a gene: 13.

This clonotype was observed a handful of times. This rearrangement joins TRBV5-1 to TRBJ2-7, with 9 positions matching TRBD1. The junction had 7 bases not matched to a gene; V was cut back by 0 bases and J by 6 bases. The V gene's germline CDR1 is SGHRS and CDR2 YFSETQ. The CDR3 is made up of 15 amino acids. The CDR3 DNA reads as TGCGCCAGCAGCTTGGTTGTGACAGGGGGTAGCGAGCAGTACTTC. Amino acid sequence: CASSLVVTGGSEQYF.

This clonotype was recorded many times. J is TRBJ2-3 and V is TRBV7-6; D is perhaps TRBD2 (6 bases). The V gene's germline CDR1 is SGHVS and CDR2 FNYEAQ. The CDR3 runs 14 residues. Between the trimmed V and J ends, which lost 3 bases and 3 bases, there was a span of 10 bases. CDR3 sequence reads: CASSFFGRTDTQYF. In DNA, the CDR3 is TGTGCCAGCAGCTTCTTCGGGAGAACAGATACGCAGTATTTT.

This clonotype was observed a few times. The chain is built from TRBV12-3 or TRBV12-4 and TRBJ1-5; D is unresolved. The CDR3 is made up of 14 amino acids. V gave up 3 bases and J gave up 0 bases, with 6 bases separating them. The CDR3 is CASSFGISNQPQHF. Here the CDR3 DNA reads TGTGCCAGCAGTTTTGGGATTAGCAATCAGCCCCAGCATTTT.

This clonotype was observed a handful of times. The chain couples TRBV6-2 or TRBV6-3 to TRBJ1-1; no clear D. Trimming removed 4 bases from V and 10 bases from J, with 13 bases in between. CDR1 is MNHEY and CDR2 is SVGEGT in the germline V gene. This CDR3 contains 12 residues. CDR3 bases: TGTGCCAGCAGTTTTCAGGAGGTGGGAGCTTTCTTT. It specifies CASSFQEVGAFF.

This clonotype was seen only a few times. The chain uses TRBV7-2 and TRBJ1-5, with D perhaps TRBD1 (6 bases). The CDR3 spans 13 residues. The V end was cut by 6 bases, the J end by 7 bases, with 13 bases between. Germline CDR1 reads SGHTA; CDR2 reads FQGNSA. The CDR3 region is CASSKGEGQPQHF. For the CDR3, the DNA is TGTGCCAGCAGTAAGGGGGAGGGGCAGCCCCAGCATTTT.

In this sample, this clonotype turned up a few times. The genes are TRBV14 and TRBJ2-1, with a tentative D call TRBD1 (6 bases). Germline CDR1 is SGHDN and CDR2 is FVKESK. The CDR3 consists of 15 residues. Trimming removed 4 bases at V and 3 bases at J, with 13 bases between. The CDR3 DNA follows: TGTGCCAGCAGCCCTGGGGGCGCGATCTACAATGAGCAGTTCTTC. Translation gives CASSPGGAIYNEQFF.

J is TRBJ2-1 and V is TRBV28; D is undetermined. The germline V gene encodes CDR1 MDHEN and CDR2 SYDVKM. CDR3 length: 15 amino acids. Trimming cost V 4 bases and J 5 bases, with 15 bases left between them. The CDR3, as DNA: TGTGCCAGCAGTTATTTCCCGGAAGCCGACAATGAGCAGTTCTTC. This sequence encodes CASSYFPEADNEQFF.

J is TRBJ2-5 and V is TRBV19, with TRBD1 matching over 7 bases. Germline V gene sequence: CDR1 LNHDA, CDR2 SQIVND (reference sequence). Trimming at V came to 7 bases and at J to 4 bases, leaving 3 bases not matched to a gene. There are 12 residues in the CDR3. The CDR3 sequence: CASMRTGETQYF. CDR3 coding DNA: TGTGCCAGTATGAGGACAGGAGAGACCCAGTACTTC.

The rearrangement links TRBV29-1 to TRBJ1-2, with 10 positions matching TRBD1. Germline trimming cut 4 bases from V and 7 bases from J; bases unmatched to any gene: 15. This CDR3 contains 16 residues. The germline V gene encodes CDR1 SQVTM and CDR2 ANQGSEA. Here the CDR3 DNA reads TGCAGCGTTGGCTACCCCGGGACAGGGGCCCCTGTTGGCTACACCTTC. Residues: CSVGYPGTGAPVGYTF.

This clonotype was seen only a few times. The V call is TRBV12-3 or TRBV12-4, the J call TRBJ2-1; 7 bases are shared with TRBD2. V lost 6 bases, J lost 4 bases, and 9 bases stayed unmatched. This CDR3 contains 15 residues. CDR3 DNA sequence: TGTGCCAGCAGGACCGGGACTACCATGTACAATGAGCAGTTCTTC. It is translated as CASRTGTTMYNEQFF.

This clonotype was seen ten or more times. The V and J genes are TRBV20-1 and TRBJ1-5; possibly TRBD1 for D (5 bases). In germline, CDR1 is DFQATT, CDR2 SNEGSKA (reference sequence). The CDR3 length is 13 residues. V lost 4 bases to trimming and J lost 6 bases, with 13 bases between them. CDR3 DNA sequence: TGCAGTGCTATTCAGGGTTCGGGTCAGCCCCAGCATTTT. Translating it yields CSAIQGSGQPQHF.

The rearrangement joins TRBV5-4 to TRBJ2-7; TRBD2 agrees at 9 bases. The length of the CDR3 is 17 residues. J lost 2 bases, V lost 1 base, and 10 bases had no gene match. Germline values: CDR1 SGHNT, CDR2 YYREEE (reference sequence). The CDR3 loop reads CASSLNLVSGRPYEQYF. DNA for the CDR3: TGTGCCAGCAGCTTGAATTTGGTGAGCGGGAGGCCCTACGAGCAGTACTTC.

This clonotype turned up a few times. This chain uses TRBV7-9 with TRBJ2-7; 8 bases are shared with TRBD2. The V gene end was trimmed by 5 bases and the J gene end by 6 bases; junction bases not matched to a gene: 15. The CDR3 consists of 16 residues. In germline, CDR1 is SEHNR, CDR2 FQNEAQ (reference sequence). CDR3 DNA: TGTGCCAGCAGCCTAAAAATTCCGGGACTAGTTCTCGAGCAGTACTTC. This gives the protein CASSLKIPGLVLEQYF.

This clonotype was recorded a few times. The genes are TRBV7-8 and TRBJ2-1; D uncertain. V lost 1 base to trimming and J lost 9 bases, with 10 bases between them. The CDR3 runs 13 residues. Germline assignment: CDR1 SGHVS and CDR2 FQNEAQ. For the CDR3, the DNA is TGTGCCAGCAGCTTAGGAAGTGAGGTTGAGCAGTTCTTC. This gives the protein CASSLGSEVEQFF.

This clonotype appeared many times. This chain uses TRBV18 with TRBJ2-7, with unresolved D. The CDR3 runs to 12 residues. Trimming left V 8 bases short and J 3 bases short, with 11 bases between. Germline-derived CDR1 and CDR2 are KGHSH and LQKENI. CDR3 residues: CASSPASYEQYF. The CDR3 DNA follows: TGTGCCAGCAGCCCAGCCAGCTACGAGCAGTACTTC.

In this sample, this clonotype turned up a few times. The V call is TRBV20-1, the J call TRBJ2-4; weak D call: TRBD2 (6 bases). The V gene lost 5 bases and the J gene lost 4 bases, with 6 bases spanning the gap. Germline V CDR1 and CDR2: DFQATT, SNEGSKA (reference sequence). This CDR3 is built from 11 residues. DNA of the CDR3: TGCAGTGCTCGGGAGAAAAACATTCAGTACTTC. Protein sequence: CSAREKNIQYF.

This sequence joins TRBV28 and TRBJ2-5; 9 nucleotides agree with TRBD1. Germline CDR1 reads MDHEN; CDR2 reads SYDVKM. The CDR3 contains 15 residues. J lost 3 bases, V lost 10 bases, and 12 bases had no gene match. The chain's CDR3 is CATNRPGQGKETQYF. In DNA, the CDR3 is TGTGCCACCAACCGGCCGGGACAGGGCAAAGAGACCCAGTACTTC.

This clonotype was detected ten times or more. The rearrangement uses TRBV7-6 and TRBJ2-1; 9 nucleotides line up with TRBD2. The CDR3 length is 15 residues. V gave up 2 bases and J gave up 6 bases; unmatched junction bases: 5. CDR1 SGHVS and CDR2 FNYEAQ come from the germline V gene. In nucleotides, the CDR3 is TGTGCCAGCAGCTTATGGGCTAGCGGGATCAATGAGCAGTTCTTC. Its translation is CASSLWASGINEQFF.

This clonotype has only a few counts. The rearrangement uses TRBV28 and TRBJ2-7, with 9 nucleotides matching TRBD1. The trim removed 2 bases at V and 6 bases at J, leaving 8 bases unmatched. Germline CDR1 is MDHEN and CDR2 is SYDVKM. This CDR3 contains 15 residues. The CDR3, as DNA: TGTGCCAGCAGTTTACCGGGACAGGGAGGTCTCGAGCAGTACTTC. Translation gives CASSLPGQGGLEQYF.

The sample holds a few counts of this clonotype. The J gene is TRBJ1-5, the V gene TRBV19; D call uncertain. The CDR3 runs to 12 residues. V lost 8 bases and J lost 2, with 7 bases in between. Germline values: CDR1 LNHDA, CDR2 SQIVND (reference sequence). CDR3: CASAGRNQPQHF. CDR3 DNA: TGTGCCAGTGCCGGACGCAATCAGCCCCAGCATTTT.

The rearrangement uses TRBV5-1 and TRBJ2-7, with TRBD2 matching 9 bases. The CDR3 runs 17 residues. The germline V gene has CDR1 SGHRS and CDR2 YFSETQ. V shed 5 bases, J shed 6 bases, and the junction held 18 bases outside the gene matches. For the CDR3, the DNA is TGCGCCAGCAGTTCCCCGCCGACTAGCGGAGCTTCGGGCGAGCAGTACTTC. This gives the protein CASSSPPTSGASGEQYF.

V is TRBV5-5 and J is TRBJ2-5; 7 bases match TRBD2. This CDR3 has 14 amino acids. The J segment lost 3 bases and the V segment lost 5 bases, leaving 7 bases of the junction unmatched. Germline CDR1 and CDR2: SGHKS and YYEKEE (reference sequence). The CDR3 spells CASREGGTEETQYF. The CDR3 DNA reads as TGTGCCAGCAGGGAGGGAGGGACCGAAGAGACCCAGTACTTC.

The V call is TRBV6-1, the J call TRBJ2-6; unclear D gene. The V gene lost 6 bases and the J gene lost 0 bases, with 9 bases spanning the gap. This CDR3 is 15 amino acids long. Looked up from germline, CDR1 is MNHNS and CDR2 is SASEGT. The DNA of the CDR3 is TGTGCCAGCAGAATCCCAAGCTCTGGGGCCAACGTCCTGACTTTC. Translated: CASRIPSSGANVLTF.

The chain recombines TRBV15 with TRBJ2-7; D may correspond to TRBD1 or TRBD2 (5 bases each). Germline CDR1 reads LNHNV; CDR2 reads YYDKDF (reference sequence). Trimming took off 4 bases at V and 2 bases at J, with 9 bases between the two ends. This CDR3 is built from 13 residues. The CDR3: CATSNPGPYEQYF. CDR3 in DNA: TGTGCCACCAGCAACCCGGGACCCTACGAGCAGTACTTC.

This chain uses TRBV20-1 with TRBJ2-7; 14 bases agree with TRBD2. The V and J ends lost 4 bases and 7 bases, in that order; junction bases with no gene match: 6. The germline CDR1 and CDR2 sequences are DFQATT and SNEGSKA (reference sequence). The CDR3 is made up of 14 amino acids. The CDR3 sequence: CSANRLAGGGEQYF. The DNA for the CDR3 is TGCAGTGCTAATCGACTAGCGGGGGGGGGAGAGCAGTACTTC.